This is a list of T cell receptor beta chains from one sample in a study of T cell responses to AZD1222 COVID-19 vaccine. Here immunoSEQ multiplex PCR was the method, and the copy in TCRdb shows in-frame clones only, minus some. The profile covers fewer than 120,000 clones, with 81% appearing a single time and 4% to 5% taken by the ten largest. The sample consisted of peripheral blood, taken on day 0 of AZD1222 vaccination. All receptors derive from an adult in good health. Both conserved end residues are part of each CDR3. Fields, in order: J gene, V gene, D gene, clone size, CDR3 protein, CDR3 DNA. D genes are given only for firm matches. Clone sizes are given selectively: once, few, many, or a class where the clone is expanded.

J gene: TRBJ1-2; V gene: TRBV28; D gene: -; clone size: -; CDR3 protein: CASSFLGGAYYGYTF; CDR3 DNA: TGTGCCAGCAGTTTTTTGGGAGGGGCCTACTATGGCTACACCTTC
J gene: TRBJ2-4; V gene: TRBV13; D gene: TRBD1; clone size: -; CDR3 protein: CASSAIQGVKNIQYF; CDR3 DNA: TGTGCCAGCAGCGCGATACAGGGGGTCAAAAACATTCAGTACTTC
J gene: TRBJ1-5; V gene: TRBV7-9; D gene: -; clone size: few; CDR3 protein: CASSLVVGQGRQPQHF; CDR3 DNA: TGTGCCAGCAGCTTAGTGGTAGGGCAGGGAAGGCAGCCCCAGCATTTT
J gene: TRBJ2-7; V gene: TRBV18; D gene: -; clone size: -; CDR3 protein: CASSLRLGSVYEQYF; CDR3 DNA: TGTGCCAGCTCACTACGACTTGGGTCCGTCTACGAGCAGTACTTC
J gene: TRBJ2-7; V gene: TRBV25-1; D gene: TRBD2; clone size: once; CDR3 protein: CASRGGLRADEQYF; CDR3 DNA: TGTGCCAGCAGGGGGGGGTTAAGGGCTGACGAGCAGTACTTC
J gene: TRBJ1-4; V gene: TRBV7-2; D gene: -; clone size: -; CDR3 protein: CASSFWRTGNEKLFF; CDR3 DNA: TGTGCCAGCAGCTTTTGGCGAACAGGGAATGAAAAACTGTTTTTT
J gene: TRBJ1-3; V gene: TRBV9; D gene: -; clone size: -; CDR3 protein: CASSVAASGNTIYF; CDR3 DNA: TGTGCCAGCAGCGTGGCAGCCTCTGGAAACACCATATATTTT
J gene: TRBJ2-6; V gene: TRBV7-2; D gene: -; clone size: -; CDR3 protein: CASSRRLGGGGGANVLTF; CDR3 DNA: TGTGCCAGCAGCCGCCGACTAGGGGGTGGAGGTGGGGCCAACGTCCTGACTTTC
J gene: TRBJ2-7; V gene: TRBV19; D gene: -; clone size: -; CDR3 protein: CASSIEVSGILNEQYF; CDR3 DNA: TGTGCCAGTAGTATAGAGGTTTCAGGGATTCTCAACGAGCAGTACTTC
J gene: TRBJ1-3; V gene: TRBV4-1; D gene: -; clone size: -; CDR3 protein: CASSQGRSPMGDTIYF; CDR3 DNA: TGCGCCAGCAGCCAAGGCAGATCGCCCATGGGAGACACCATATATTTT
J gene: TRBJ2-1; V gene: TRBV5-3; D gene: TRBD2; clone size: -; CDR3 protein: CARKRTSADYNEQFF; CDR3 DNA: TGTGCCAGGAAAAGGACTAGCGCAGACTACAATGAGCAGTTCTTC
J gene: TRBJ1-2; V gene: TRBV28; D gene: -; clone size: -; CDR3 protein: CASLHPGNYGYTF; CDR3 DNA: TGTGCCAGCCTCCACCCCGGAAACTATGGCTACACCTTC
J gene: TRBJ2-3; V gene: TRBV7-2; D gene: -; clone size: -; CDR3 protein: CASSSPSTDTQYF; CDR3 DNA: TGTGCCAGCAGCTCCCCTAGCACAGATACGCAGTATTTT
J gene: TRBJ2-5; V gene: TRBV30; D gene: TRBD1; clone size: once; CDR3 protein: CAWSKGAGGGETQYF; CDR3 DNA: TGTGCCTGGAGCAAGGGGGCAGGGGGCGGCGAGACCCAGTACTTC
J gene: TRBJ1-5; V gene: TRBV19; D gene: -; clone size: -; CDR3 protein: CASSVQGRNQPQHF; CDR3 DNA: TGTGCCAGTAGTGTACAGGGAAGGAATCAGCCCCAGCATTTT
J gene: TRBJ1-2; V gene: TRBV6-2/TRBV6-3; D gene: -; clone size: -; CDR3 protein: CASSYAGDYGYTF; CDR3 DNA: TGTGCCAGCAGTTACGCCGGTGACTATGGCTACACCTTC
J gene: TRBJ2-1; V gene: TRBV7-2; D gene: -; clone size: -; CDR3 protein: CASSLLGSDNEQFF; CDR3 DNA: TGTGCCAGCAGCTTACTAGGCAGTGACAATGAGCAGTTCTTC
J gene: TRBJ1-2; V gene: TRBV7-9; D gene: -; clone size: -; CDR3 protein: CASSLEYGWGYGYTF; CDR3 DNA: TGTGCCAGCAGCTTAGAGTATGGTTGGGGCTATGGCTACACCTTC
J gene: TRBJ1-1; V gene: TRBV27; D gene: TRBD1; clone size: -; CDR3 protein: CASIIRATGVPFAEAFF; CDR3 DNA: TGTGCCAGCATAATACGTGCGACAGGGGTTCCCTTTGCTGAAGCTTTCTTT
J gene: TRBJ1-5; V gene: TRBV5-4; D gene: -; clone size: -; CDR3 protein: CASSFGGGGQPQHF; CDR3 DNA: TGTGCCAGCAGCTTTGGGGGGGGCGGCCAGCCCCAGCATTTT
J gene: TRBJ1-1; V gene: TRBV28; D gene: -; clone size: few; CDR3 protein: CASGRRTATREAFF; CDR3 DNA: TGTGCCAGCGGTCGAAGGACAGCCACCCGAGAAGCTTTCTTT
J gene: TRBJ2-7; V gene: TRBV5-4; D gene: -; clone size: -; CDR3 protein: CASSVNRGQGGEQYF; CDR3 DNA: TGTGCCAGCAGCGTCAACAGGGGCCAGGGAGGGGAGCAGTACTTC
J gene: TRBJ1-6; V gene: TRBV4-3; D gene: TRBD1; clone size: -; CDR3 protein: CASSQDTRGHSPLHF; CDR3 DNA: TGCGCCAGCAGCCAAGATACCAGGGGGCATTCACCCCTCCACTTT
J gene: TRBJ1-3; V gene: TRBV7-2; D gene: TRBD1; clone size: -; CDR3 protein: CASSLRQGGTRSGNTIYF; CDR3 DNA: TGTGCCAGCAGCTTACGCCAGGGGGGGACGCGCTCTGGAAACACCATATATTTT
J gene: TRBJ1-1; V gene: TRBV28; D gene: -; clone size: -; CDR3 protein: CASAVSRNTEAFF; CDR3 DNA: TGTGCCAGCGCCGTTTCACGGAACACTGAAGCTTTCTTT
J gene: TRBJ2-5; V gene: TRBV30; D gene: -; clone size: -; CDR3 protein: CAWARRQRETQYF; CDR3 DNA: TGTGCCTGGGCCCGCAGACAGCGGGAGACCCAGTACTTC
J gene: TRBJ2-3; V gene: TRBV7-8; D gene: TRBD1; clone size: -; CDR3 protein: CASSPQTGEDTQYF; CDR3 DNA: TGTGCCAGCAGCCCACAGACAGGGGAAGATACGCAGTATTTT
J gene: TRBJ1-2; V gene: TRBV10-3; D gene: -; clone size: -; CDR3 protein: CAISEAGGAPYGYTF; CDR3 DNA: TGTGCCATCAGTGAAGCCGGCGGGGCACCCTATGGCTACACCTTC
J gene: TRBJ1-4; V gene: TRBV7-9; D gene: -; clone size: -; CDR3 protein: CASSLWSSTNEKLFF; CDR3 DNA: TGTGCCAGCAGCTTATGGTCCAGTACCAATGAAAAACTGTTTTTT
J gene: TRBJ1-6; V gene: TRBV28; D gene: -; clone size: -; CDR3 protein: CASSLSIGSLGQYNSPLHF; CDR3 DNA: TGTGCCAGCAGTTTATCAATCGGGTCTCTAGGACAGTATAATTCACCCCTCCACTTT
J gene: TRBJ1-3; V gene: TRBV5-1; D gene: -; clone size: -; CDR3 protein: CASRASGLNSGNTIYF; CDR3 DNA: TGCGCCAGCAGGGCCTCGGGCCTAAACTCTGGAAACACCATATATTTT
J gene: TRBJ1-1; V gene: TRBV5-4; D gene: -; clone size: once; CDR3 protein: CASSPGMDRYTEAFF; CDR3 DNA: TGTGCCAGCAGCCCGGGGATGGACCGATACACTGAAGCTTTCTTT
J gene: TRBJ2-1; V gene: TRBV7-2; D gene: TRBD2; clone size: -; CDR3 protein: CASSSLPSGYNEQFF; CDR3 DNA: TGTGCCAGCAGCTCCCTCCCTAGCGGCTACAATGAGCAGTTCTTC
J gene: TRBJ2-1; V gene: TRBV5-1; D gene: -; clone size: few; CDR3 protein: CASSLGPTSGNEQFF; CDR3 DNA: TGCGCCAGCAGCTTAGGGCCTACCTCAGGCAATGAGCAGTTCTTC
J gene: TRBJ2-5; V gene: TRBV3-1/TRBV3-2; D gene: -; clone size: -; CDR3 protein: CASSPLRGIGETQYF; CDR3 DNA: TGTGCCAGCAGTCCCCTGAGGGGGATCGGCGAGACCCAGTACTTC
J gene: TRBJ1-6; V gene: TRBV5-5; D gene: -; clone size: -; CDR3 protein: CASSLVPGRSSPLHF; CDR3 DNA: TGTGCCAGCAGCTTGGTTCCTGGTCGGAGTTCACCCCTCCACTTT
J gene: TRBJ1-4; V gene: TRBV5-6; D gene: TRBD1; clone size: -; CDR3 protein: CASSLVESGGKLFF; CDR3 DNA: TGTGCCAGCAGCTTGGTTGAGTCAGGGGGAAAACTGTTTTTT
J gene: TRBJ1-2; V gene: TRBV11-3; D gene: -; clone size: once; CDR3 protein: CASSHGNNYGYTF; CDR3 DNA: TGTGCCAGCAGCCACGGTAACAATTATGGCTACACCTTC
J gene: TRBJ2-2; V gene: TRBV28; D gene: TRBD2; clone size: -; CDR3 protein: CASSSFIAGGNTGELFF; CDR3 DNA: TGTGCCAGCAGTTCGTTTATAGCGGGAGGGAACACCGGGGAGCTGTTTTTT
J gene: TRBJ1-6; V gene: TRBV3-1/TRBV3-2; D gene: -; clone size: -; CDR3 protein: CASSRGISYNSPLHF; CDR3 DNA: TGTGCCAGCAGCCGAGGGATCTCCTATAATTCACCCCTCCACTTT
J gene: TRBJ1-1; V gene: TRBV30; D gene: -; clone size: -; CDR3 protein: CAWSHGGTEAFF; CDR3 DNA: TGTGCCTGGAGCCACGGGGGCACTGAAGCTTTCTTT
J gene: TRBJ1-2; V gene: TRBV29-1; D gene: -; clone size: -; CDR3 protein: CSGTAGIYGYTF; CDR3 DNA: TGCAGCGGCACCGCAGGGATTTATGGCTACACCTTC
J gene: TRBJ2-2; V gene: TRBV28; D gene: TRBD1; clone size: -; CDR3 protein: CASSSGQGRNWELFF; CDR3 DNA: TGTGCCAGCAGTTCCGGACAGGGAAGGAACTGGGAGCTGTTTTTT